This T cell receptor beta chain was found in a study of blood T cell repertoires in COVID-19 (dated by TCRdb to the early 2020s). Background for the entire study: The collaborator samples originated in the United States, Italy and Spain and spanned the acute and convalescent phases of COVID-19. The material from the prospective study consisted of cDNA or gDNA derived from T cells, B-cell-depleted T cells, or PBMCs. Subjects who had been exposed to COVID-19, were actively infected with it, or had recovered from it provided the deeply sampled blood TCRbeta repertoires that made up the dataset. The repertoires were released in a freely available public database intended as a resource for research on the immune response to SARS-CoV-2. The samples were drawn from the first 160 participants of the ongoing ImmuneRACE study and from under 1,500 subjects provided by 6 global collaborators. The sample metadata nearly always contained a de-identified subject ID, COVID-19 status, age in years and sex. Where available, HLA class I and class II types were obtained from metadata supplied by the sample provider rather than from assay-based typing. What the research found in general, with its limitations: Clinical and demographic metadata were provided uncurated, with the amount varying by source and participant.

V ends up 4 bases short and J 1 base short, with an unmatched junction base count of 11. Reading the germline V gene (reference sequence) gives CDR1 WNHNN and CDR2 SYGVQD. The CDR3 runs 18 residues from the cysteine to the phenylalanine. The kept DNA is CDR3 alone, 54 bases in frame from the first base. TCRbeta CDR3 regions were amplified from genomic DNA using the immunoSEQ Assay, a bias-controlled multiplex PCR. Turning to the authors' computational methods: The number of nucleated cells in each sample was estimated by amplification of reference gene primers within the assay. Sequence reads were collapsed and filtered to measure the absolute abundance of every unique TCRbeta CDR3 rearrangement. For each sample, productive Simpson clonality was calculated as the square root of Simpson's diversity index across productive rearrangements. TCRdb carries this immuneACCESS record with in-frame sequences only. Its versions omit some clonotypes, under half of them owing to an unresolved V gene in the studies checked, with the rest unexplained. V, J and clone size are those of that table, while D and trimming were read from the DNA. The sample has some 400,000 clones on record, 75% to 90% of them singletons. The ten largest make up 0.95% to 1.3% of the sample.

Concerning this clone itself: No cognate antigen has been identified for it. No quality values exist for individual bases; no much larger clone is one base distant.

Enrolling through a virtual design, the prospective study's participants ranged in age from roughly 18 to 90 years and lived across roughly 24 United States geographic areas. In the prospective study, cohorts were assigned on the basis of participant-reported clinical history obtained from a screening survey and a study questionnaire. Recovered participants in ImmuneRACE Cohort 3 were defined as having two consecutive negative NP/OP PCR tests, clearance from a healthcare professional, or resolution of symptoms. In the prospective study, mobile phlebotomists collected whole blood, serum and a nasopharyngeal or oropharyngeal swab from each participant. Additional blood draws and questionnaires over an approximately 2-month period could optionally be provided by prospective study participants. Blood samples from the prospective study were shipped frozen or at room temperature prior to DNA extraction.

The sequence joins TRBV10-1 to TRBJ2-7; 12 middle bases align to TRBD1. The sequenced material came from PBMCs or T cells enriched from blood (not recorded which). The source of this sequence is a man aged 25 to 40 who had recovered from COVID-19. At the DNA level, the sequence is TGCGCCAGCAGTGGCGGGACAGGGGGCTTAGGCGAGTCCTACGAGCAGTACTTC. Its protein product is CASSGGTGGLGESYEQYF.